The rows below give T cell receptor beta chains drawn from one sample of a study of identical twins. TCRdb re-derived calls from the 5' RACE reads in MiXCR, one entry per CDR3 protein. The repertoire holds about 290,000 distinct CDR3 sequences, with roughly 10% as singletons. These same data were also listed under a study on yellow fever vaccine responses in identical twins.

The sequenced material came from CD8+ T cells sorted from blood. The source is a woman aged 18 to 35 in good health. The CDR3 runs from the conserved cysteine through the conserved F or W. D genes are given only for firm matches. Only part of the rows carry a size: once, few, many, or a class if the clone is expanded.

cdr3_nt	cdr3_aa	j_call	cdr3_length	v_call	d_call	clone_size
TGTGCCAGCCCCTGGGCGGGGGGGGACAATGAGCAGTTCTTC	CASPWAGGDNEQFF	TRBJ2-1	14	TRBV2	TRBD2	many
TGTGCCAGCAGCTTACTTCGTCCCTACGAGCAGTACTTC	CASSLLRPYEQYF	TRBJ2-7	13	TRBV7-2	-	many
TGTGCCAGCACCATACTCGGGTACGAGCAGTACTTC	CASTILGYEQYF	TRBJ2-7	12	TRBV7-2	-	few
TGTGCCAGCGGGCTATTACGGAGGGGCCATAGCTCCTACGAGCAGTACTTC	CASGLLRRGHSSYEQYF	TRBJ2-7	17	TRBV27	-	many
TGTGCCAGCAAGGGGGGCGGCGGGGAGCTGTTTTTT	CASKGGGGELFF	TRBJ2-2	12	TRBV2	-	few
TGCGCCAGCAGCCAAGATAGGGGGGAGGAGCAGTACTTC	CASSQDRGEEQYF	TRBJ2-7	13	TRBV4-3	-	many
TGCGCCAGCAGCCCAAGGGTGGTGGATACGCAGTATTTT	CASSPRVVDTQYF	TRBJ2-3	13	TRBV4-3	-	-
TGCGCCACCCAAGGGGGGGCCCTGACCGGGGAGCTGTTTTTT	CATQGGALTGELFF	TRBJ2-2	14	TRBV4-1	-	few
TGCAGCGCACCGGCATACACCGGGGAGCTGTTTTTT	CSAPAYTGELFF	TRBJ2-2	12	TRBV29-1	-	-
TGTGCCAGCAGCCCTACACATAAGTGGAAGGACACTGAAGCTTTCTTT	CASSPTHKWKDTEAFF	TRBJ1-1	16	TRBV5-6	-	-
TGTGCCAGCAGTTTATTGTGGTCTAGCGGGAGCTCCTACAATGAGCAGTTCTTC	CASSLLWSSGSSYNEQFF	TRBJ2-1	18	TRBV28	TRBD2	many
TGTGCCAGCAGTTTACGCCAGGGACAACAGAACATTCAGTACTTC	CASSLRQGQQNIQYF	TRBJ2-4	15	TRBV28	-	few
TGTGCCAGCAGTTTCTATAGCGGGGGGGCCTATTATGAGCAGTTCTTC	CASSFYSGGAYYEQFF	TRBJ2-1	16	TRBV12-3/TRBV12-4	TRBD2	-
TGTGCCAGCAGCCAGACGGGACAGGGGTTCTACGAGCAGTACTTC	CASSQTGQGFYEQYF	TRBJ2-7	15	TRBV7-9	TRBD1	many
TGTGCCAGCAGCCCTAGCGGGGGGACCTACGAGCAGTACTTC	CASSPSGGTYEQYF	TRBJ2-7	14	TRBV9	TRBD2	-
TGCAGTGCGTCAAGCGGGAGAATGTACACCGGGGAGCTGTTTTTT	CSASSGRMYTGELFF	TRBJ2-2	15	TRBV20-1	TRBD2	-
TGTGCCACCAGCAGCGAACCCCCGACAGGGGAATATGGCTACACCTTC	CATSSEPPTGEYGYTF	TRBJ1-2	16	TRBV15	TRBD1	few
TGCAGTGCTAGAGATCGACCGGGGGCCTACGAGCAGTACTTC	CSARDRPGAYEQYF	TRBJ2-7	14	TRBV20-1	-	few
TGTGCCAGCAGCTACGACCCCCCAGTGAGGGCGGGGGAGGACGAGCAGTACTTC	CASSYDPPVRAGEDEQYF	TRBJ2-7	18	TRBV11-2	TRBD2	few
TGTGCCAGCAGTGCGCGAGGGGACAGGCAGAACCAAGAGACCCAGTACTTC	CASSARGDRQNQETQYF	TRBJ2-5	17	TRBV12-3/TRBV12-4	TRBD1	-
TGTGCCAGCAGCTTAGTAGCGGGGACCTACAATGAGCAGTTCTTC	CASSLVAGTYNEQFF	TRBJ2-1	15	TRBV7-9	TRBD2	many
TGTGCCAGCAAATTCGGGGTGACGGGTGGCTACACCTTC	CASKFGVTGGYTF	TRBJ1-2	13	TRBV28	-	few
TGTGCCAGCAGTTTAACAAGCGGGACCTCCTACAATGAGCAGTTCTTC	CASSLTSGTSYNEQFF	TRBJ2-1	16	TRBV27	TRBD2	few
TGTGCCAGCAGCCAAGAAGGAGGGCCCTCCTACAATGAGCAGTTCTTC	CASSQEGGPSYNEQFF	TRBJ2-1	16	TRBV3-1	-	-
TGTGCCAGCAGCACCCGCGGGACAGTTAATCAGCCCCAGCATTTT	CASSTRGTVNQPQHF	TRBJ1-5	15	TRBV28	TRBD1	many
TGTGCCAGCAGGGGCGGACAGGGAAGTTCCGGGGAGCTGTTTTTT	CASRGGQGSSGELFF	TRBJ2-2	15	TRBV7-8	TRBD1	many
TGTGCCAGCAGTCCCCAGGGGGCCGAGCAGTACTTC	CASSPQGAEQYF	TRBJ2-7	12	TRBV12-3/TRBV12-4	TRBD1	many
TGTACCTTCAGTTCCCCGGTGGTTTCCGCGGGGAGGGTCGGGGAGCTGTTTTTT	CTFSSPVVSAGRVGELFF	TRBJ2-2	18	TRBV12-3/TRBV12-4	TRBD2	-
TGTGCCAGCAGTTACAGCCTTCTAGAGACCCAGTACTTC	CASSYSLLETQYF	TRBJ2-5	13	TRBV6-6	-	-
TGTGCCAGCAGCCAAGATGAGACAACCTACGAGCAGTACTTC	CASSQDETTYEQYF	TRBJ2-7	14	TRBV3-1	-	-
TGTGCCAGCAGTTCGGGGACAGGGTCTAACTATGGCTACACCTTC	CASSSGTGSNYGYTF	TRBJ1-2	15	TRBV12-3/TRBV12-4	TRBD1	many
TGTGCCAGCAGCACGACAGCGGGTACTGAGCAGTTCTTC	CASSTTAGTEQFF	TRBJ2-1	13	TRBV7-2	-	few
TGTGCCAGCAGTTTAGGGGACAGGGCCCAGCCCCAGCATTTT	CASSLGDRAQPQHF	TRBJ1-5	14	TRBV12-3/TRBV12-4	TRBD1	many
TGCAGTGCTAGATACAGGAGCTCCTACGAGCAGTACTTC	CSARYRSSYEQYF	TRBJ2-7	13	TRBV20-1	-	-
TGCGCCAGCAGCTTGGTGGGAAACCTCTACAATGAGCAGTTCTTC	CASSLVGNLYNEQFF	TRBJ2-1	15	TRBV5-1	-	few
TGCGCCAGCAGTGACCCGGACCGTTTCTACGAGCAGTACTTC	CASSDPDRFYEQYF	TRBJ2-7	14	TRBV10-2	-	-
TGCAGTGCTGATTATAGCGGGAGACAGCTCTACGAGCAGTACTTC	CSADYSGRQLYEQYF	TRBJ2-7	15	TRBV20-1	TRBD2	-
TGCAGTGCTAGATCGACTAGCGGGGACCCCTCCGTGTACGAGCAGTACTTC	CSARSTSGDPSVYEQYF	TRBJ2-7	17	TRBV20-1	TRBD2	-
TGTGCCAGCAGCCAAGGGACAGGGACGAGTATTCAGTACTTC	CASSQGTGTSIQYF	TRBJ2-4	14	TRBV5-6	TRBD1	-
TGTGCCAGCAGCCCGTCGGGGGCCGGGGAGCTGTTTTTT	CASSPSGAGELFF	TRBJ2-2	13	TRBV7-9	-	-